Listed here are 14 T cell receptor beta chains from one sample, sequenced in a study of graft-versus-host responses after intestinal transplantation (dated by TCRdb to the early 2020s). The time point label, read with the paper, signifies: cells obtained before transplantation from donor or recipient. Receptor libraries were prepared by the immunoSEQ multiplex PCR assay. The source is immuneACCESS, and TCRdb retained only in-frame sequences with V and J called. Part of the clones is not carried over; for the studies checked, unresolved V genes explain less than half of this, and the remainder is unexplained. Counted in this sample were roughly 110,000 clones; around 94% of them appeared once. The top ten hold under 0.3% of the sample. Their specific antigens are unknown. Specimen: unstimulated CD4+ T cells sorted from spleen or lymph node cells, collected before transplant. These receptors were taken from a human donor who was the organ donor for an intestinal transplant.

In its sample, this clone was seen once. The chain carries TRBV5-1 and TRBJ2-3; the D gene is possibly TRBD2 (6 bases). Germline lookup yields CDR1 SGHRS and CDR2 YFSETQ. The CDR3 extends over 14 amino acids. V was trimmed by 0 bases and J by 2 bases, leaving 7 bases between them. The CDR3 region has the DNA TGCGCCAGCAGCTTGGGACTAGACACAGATACGCAGTATTTT. As protein: CASSLGLDTDTQYF.

Only one count was recorded for this clone. The CDR3 DNA reads TGCGCCAGCAGCCATCGATCGGGGGGACAGTTCTATGGCTACACCTTC. This sequence encodes CASSHRSGGQFYGYTF. The gene calls are TRBV4-1 and TRBJ1-2; 7 bases line up with TRBD1. The V segment lost 3 bases and the J segment 4 bases; nucleotides outside the gene matches: 11. CDR1 is MGHRA and CDR2 is YSYEKL in the germline V gene. CDR3 size: 16 residues.

About this clone: The same CDR3 also results from other DNA sequences found in this sample. The V and J genes are TRBV30 and TRBJ1-2; no firm D call. The CDR3 is 12 amino acids. Germline CDR1 is GTSNPN and CDR2 is SVGIG (reference sequence). V was pared by 1 base and J by 0 bases, with 3 bases between. CDR3 residues: CAWSGANYGYTF. As DNA, the CDR3 is TGTGCCTGGAGTGGAGCTAACTATGGCTACACCTTC.

V and J are TRBV30 and TRBJ2-5; D is unclear. The CDR3 is made up of 14 amino acids. Trimming left V 0 bases short and J 1 base short, with 9 bases between. The V gene's germline CDR1 is GTSNPN and CDR2 SVGIG (reference sequence). This CDR3 reads CAWSVNYPQETQYF. In DNA form, the CDR3 reads TGTGCCTGGAGTGTAAACTACCCCCAAGAGACCCAGTACTTC. Combining the CDR3 with reference TRBV30 and TRBJ2-5 gives the whole variable domain SQTIHQWPATLVQPVGSPLSLECTVEGTSNPNLYWYRQAAGRGLQLLFYSVGIGQISSEVPQNLSASRPQDRQFILSSKKLLLSDSGFYLCAWSVNYPQETQYFGPGTRLLVL.

The V gene is TRBV29-1, the J gene TRBJ1-2; D is ambiguous. Germline V CDR1 and CDR2: SQVTM, ANQGSEA. This CDR3 region has 12 residues. The V end lost 2 bases, the J end lost 2 bases, and 6 bases lay between the germline ends. The CDR3 loop is CSVETANYGYTF. CDR3 nucleotide sequence: TGCAGCGTTGAAACGGCAAACTATGGCTACACCTTC.

The V and J genes are TRBV7-6 and TRBJ2-5; D unclear. Trimming removed 6 bases at V and 2 bases at J, with 4 bases between. Looked up from germline, CDR1 is SGHVS and CDR2 is FNYEAQ. The CDR3 runs 11 residues. CDR3 residues: CASSKQETQYF. Here the CDR3 DNA reads TGTGCCAGCAGTAAACAAGAGACCCAGTACTTC.

This chain links TRBV4-2 with TRBJ2-1; D could derive from TRBD1 or TRBD2 (5 bases each). Germline loops: CDR1 LGHNA, CDR2 YNFKEQ. V was cut by 0 bases and J by 0 bases, with 15 bases left in between. The CDR3 is 18 amino acids. CDR3 residues: CASSQDPTRTFSYNEQFF. The CDR3 region has the DNA TGTGCCAGCAGCCAAGACCCCACTAGGACATTCTCCTACAATGAGCAGTTCTTC.

The chain recombines TRBV18 with TRBJ1-1, with a tentative D call TRBD1 (6 bases). Trimming took off 1 base at V and 1 base at J, with 13 bases between the two ends. The CDR3 extends over 16 amino acids. Germline V gives CDR1 KGHSH, CDR2 LQKENI. CDR3 DNA sequence: TGTGCCAGCTCACCACAAGGTCCAGGGGCGAACACTGAAGCTTTCTTT. It yields the protein CASSPQGPGANTEAFF.

This clone appeared once. The chain uses TRBV10-3 and TRBJ2-5; D may be TRBD1 or TRBD2 (5 bases each). This CDR3 comprises 13 residues. V was trimmed by 8 bases and J by 4 bases, leaving 14 bases between them. Germline values: CDR1 ENHRY, CDR2 SYGVKD. The CDR3 coding sequence is TGTGCCATCCGAGGGGCGCCCGGAGAGACCCAGTACTTC. This gives the protein CAIRGAPGETQYF.

CDR3 DNA: TGTGCCAGCAGCTGGACTAGCGGGAGGGCGAACACCGGGGAGCTGTTTTTT. It encodes CASSWTSGRANTGELFF. The chain recombines TRBV7-2 with TRBJ2-2; 15 nucleotides align to TRBD2. The V gene end was trimmed by 4 bases and the J gene end by 0 bases; junction bases not matched to a gene: 0. This CDR3 has 17 amino acids. Germline lookup yields CDR1 SGHTA and CDR2 FQGNSA. The full variable domain, completed using reference TRBV7-2 and TRBJ2-2, is GAGVSQSPSNKVTEKGKDVELRCDPISGHTALYWYRQSLGQGLEFLIYFQGNSAPDKSGLPSDRFSAERTGGSVSTLTIQRTQQEDSAVYLCASSWTSGRANTGELFFGEGSRLTVL.

The chain couples TRBV6-1 to TRBJ2-1; D is unclear. Germline V gives CDR1 MNHNS, CDR2 SASEGT. There are 12 residues in the CDR3. Trimming removed 4 bases at V and 10 bases at J, with 11 bases between. CDR3 residues: CASSGPGPEQFF. CDR3 DNA sequence: TGTGCCAGCAGTGGGCCCGGGCCGGAGCAGTTCTTC.

The chain combines TRBV7-9 with TRBJ2-2; D is possibly TRBD1 (5 bases). The CDR3 extends over 15 amino acids. Trimming shortened V by 3 bases and J by 5 bases, and 13 bases separated the two germline ends. CDR1 is SEHNR, CDR2 FQNEAQ, per germline (reference sequence). The CDR3 nucleotides read TGTGCCAGCAGCTTTCAGGGAAGGAGAACCGGGGAGCTGTTTTTT. Its translation: CASSFQGRRTGELFF.

V is TRBV5-1 and J is TRBJ2-3; 10 positions agree with TRBD2. With 0 bases clipped from V and 2 bases from J, the junction kept 9 bases outside the gene matches. In germline, CDR1 is SGHRS, CDR2 YFSETQ. The CDR3 spans 18 residues. The DNA for the CDR3 is TGCGCCAGCAGCTTGGGGCTAGCGGGAGATTGGTCCACAGATACGCAGTATTTT. Its protein is CASSLGLAGDWSTDTQYF.

This clone was counted once. The CDR3 loop reads CASSPDIVLGSSNYGYTF. The CDR3 coding sequence is TGTGCCAGCAGCCCTGACATTGTCCTCGGCTCCTCTAACTATGGCTACACCTTC. The J gene is TRBJ1-2, the V gene TRBV11-2; D is ambiguous. Germline loops: CDR1 SGHAT, CDR2 FQNNGV. Trimming took off 5 bases at V and 0 bases at J, with 22 bases between the two ends. CDR3 length equals 18 residues.